Only a few counts were recorded for the clone carrying this T cell receptor beta chain. Its specificity is not known. PCR amplification relied on 60 Vbeta primers (plus 13 Jbeta primers). Clones were sequenced by immunoSEQ multiplex PCR, and TCRdb holds only the in-frame ones, with some missing. The sample has some 130,000 clones; 66% are singletons. The data were taken from a study of cytomegalovirus exposure and HLA in healthy donors. Points from the study as a whole: Among TCR sequences, most were rare, though some public TCRs appeared in many donors. Cytomegalovirus status was reportedly diagnosed by the classifier with high sensitivity and specificity.

The receptor's source is a human donor in good health. The specimen was PBMCs.

The CDR3 loop reads CAISGREPMDTIYF. CDR3 DNA sequence: TGTGCCATCAGTGGCCGAGAGCCAATGGACACCATATATTTT. The V gene is TRBV10-3, the J gene TRBJ1-3; D gene uncertain. V lost 4 bases and J lost 8, with 15 bases in between. CDR1 and CDR2 (germline): ENHRY, SYGVKD. The CDR3 is 14 residues long.